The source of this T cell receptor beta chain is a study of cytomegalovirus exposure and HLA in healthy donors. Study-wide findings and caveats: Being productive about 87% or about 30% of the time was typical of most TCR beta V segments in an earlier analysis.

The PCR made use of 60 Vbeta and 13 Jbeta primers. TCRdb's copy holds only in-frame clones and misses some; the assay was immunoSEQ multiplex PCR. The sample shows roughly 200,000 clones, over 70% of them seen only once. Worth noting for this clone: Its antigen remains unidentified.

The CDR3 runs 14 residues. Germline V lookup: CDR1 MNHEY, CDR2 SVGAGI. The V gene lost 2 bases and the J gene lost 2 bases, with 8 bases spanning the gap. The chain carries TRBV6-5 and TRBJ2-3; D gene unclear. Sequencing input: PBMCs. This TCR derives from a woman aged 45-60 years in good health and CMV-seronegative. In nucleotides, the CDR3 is TGTGCCAGCAGTTACGCTAGAGCCACAGATACGCAGTATTTT. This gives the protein CASSYARATDTQYF.